This T cell receptor (beta chain) was recovered during a study of blood T cell repertoires in COVID-19. Study as a whole: The origin of the acute and convalescent COVID-19 samples was the United States, Italy and Spain.

TCRdb's copy holds only in-frame clones and misses some; the assay was immunoSEQ multiplex PCR. The top ten hold about 5.7% of the sample, which has more than 250,000 clones, about 90% seen once. The CDR3 is 15 residues long. Trimming shortened V by 2 bases and J by 0 bases, and 13 bases separated the two germline ends. CDR1 and CDR2 from the germline V gene are SQVTM and ANQGSEA. Cohort 3 recovery required two negative PCRs, clearance, or symptom resolution. The sequence derives from a woman aged 30 to 39 who had recovered from COVID-19. The V and J genes are TRBV29-1 and TRBJ1-2; no firm D call. Source material: PBMCs or T cells enriched from blood (not recorded which). The CDR3 loop is CSVEHPTPANYGYTF. In DNA, the CDR3 is TGCAGCGTTGAACACCCCACACCCGCTAACTATGGCTACACCTTC.